These 31 T cell receptor beta chains came from one sample sequenced in a study of blood T cells in healthy people across ages. Next came a second PCR, run for about 7 to 12 cycles, which used a sample-barcoded 5' primer along with a J-beta primer mix. MiXCR, run by TCRdb on the 5' RACE reads, gives a single entry per CDR3 protein. The sample includes roughly 2 million distinct CDR3 sequences, 49% of them seen just once. The sequencing input was blood. The receptors were gathered from a woman aged 40 to 50 in good health.

The rearrangement links TRBV12-3 or TRBV12-4 to TRBJ1-2; a possible D gene is TRBD1 (6 bases). V dropped 3 bases and J dropped 5 bases, with 10 bases sitting between them. This CDR3 spans 13 amino acids. The CDR3 bases are TGTGCCAGCAGTTTGGACAGTGCGTATGGCTACACCTTC. This sequence encodes CASSLDSAYGYTF.

The gene calls are TRBV10-3 and TRBJ1-4; D not certain. Germline CDR1 is ENHRY and CDR2 is SYGVKD. The CDR3 contains 16 residues. V was pared by 0 bases and J by 4 bases, with 12 bases between. The CDR3 is CAISESWTGSNEKLFF. CDR3 nucleotides: TGTGCCATCAGTGAGTCTTGGACGGGAAGTAATGAAAAACTGTTTTTT.

Turning to this clonotype: The junction departs from germline at one end; a sequencing error may be responsible. This chain connects TRBV4-3 to TRBJ2-5, with 7 bases that match TRBD1. The CDR3 runs 18 residues. Germline V CDR1 and CDR2: LGHNA, YSLEER. CDR3 nucleotide sequence: TGCACCAGCAGCCAAGAAGGAGCCGGGACAGAGTACCAAGAGACCCAGTACTTC. This translates into CTSSQEGAGTEYQETQYF.

As regards this clonotype: One end of the junction fails to match germline, which may point to a read error. The V gene is TRBV3-1, the J gene TRBJ2-1, with a weak D call TRBD1 (6 bases). Germline V gene sequence: CDR1 LGHDT, CDR2 YNNKEL (reference sequence). CDR3 length equals 15 residues. The CDR3 nucleotides are TGTGCCAGCAGCCCCCGGGACACACACTACGATGAGCAGTTCTTC. This sequence encodes CASSPRDTHYDEQFF.

V usage is TRBV20-1 and J usage is TRBJ2-7, with D possibly matching TRBD2 (5 bases). Germline V gene sequence: CDR1 DFQATT, CDR2 SNEGSKA (reference sequence). Trimming took 5 bases from V and 0 from J, leaving 14 bases between them. The CDR3 has 14 amino acids. The CDR3 spells CSALSDSLSYEQYF. The DNA for the CDR3 is TGCAGTGCTCTATCGGACTCTCTCTCCTACGAGCAGTACTTC.

This clonotype was observed a few times. This chain connects TRBV5-4 to TRBJ2-7, with unresolved D. The CDR3 totals 16 residues. V lost 2 bases and J lost 1, with 16 bases in between. CDR1 is SGHNT, CDR2 YYREEE, per germline (reference sequence). The CDR3 protein is CASSFGPSLISYEQYF. CDR3 DNA: TGTGCCAGCAGCTTTGGACCGAGTCTGATATCCTACGAGCAGTACTTC.

This chain connects TRBV20-1 to TRBJ1-1; D remains ambiguous. Germline loops: CDR1 DFQATT, CDR2 SNEGSKA (reference sequence). The CDR3 extends over 14 amino acids. V was trimmed by 0 bases and J by 5 bases, leaving 13 bases between them. The CDR3, as DNA: TGCAGTGCTAGAGATCCGACGGGAGGGACTGAAGCTTTCTTT. This sequence encodes CSARDPTGGTEAFF.

The rearrangement links TRBV5-5 to TRBJ2-7, with TRBD1 as a possible D gene (5 bases). Per the germline V gene, CDR1 is SGHKS and CDR2 is YYEKEE (reference sequence). With 4 bases removed from V and 2 bases from J, the gap between germline ends came to 13 bases. CDR3 size: 14 residues. CDR3 amino acids: CASSIVQVPYEQYF. The CDR3 DNA is TGTGCCAGCAGCATCGTACAGGTTCCCTACGAGCAGTACTTC.

V is TRBV28 and J is TRBJ2-7, with D possibly TRBD2 on 6 matching bases. V lost 5 bases and J 0 bases, leaving 20 bases between the germline ends. CDR3 size: 17 residues. In germline, CDR1 is MDHEN, CDR2 SYDVKM. The CDR3 loop is CASSPHRTRDLSYEQYF. CDR3 in DNA: TGTGCCAGCAGTCCGCACCGCACGCGGGACCTCTCCTACGAGCAGTACTTC. The entire variable domain, with the rest obtained from reference TRBV28 and TRBJ2-7, is as follows: DVKVTQSSRYLVKRTGEKVFLECVQDMDHENMFWYRQDPGLGLRLIYFSYDVKMKEKGDIPEGYSVSREKKERFSLILESASTNQTSMYLCASSPHRTRDLSYEQYFGPGTRLTVT.

The rearrangement joins TRBV20-1 to TRBJ2-3; D is unclear. The CDR3 sequence is 16 residues long. V was clipped by 0 bases and J by 2 bases, with 15 bases between them. The germline V gene has CDR1 DFQATT and CDR2 SNEGSKA (reference sequence). This chain's CDR3 is CSARDFPQTYTDTQYF. The CDR3 DNA sequence: TGCAGTGCTAGAGATTTCCCCCAGACTTACACAGATACGCAGTATTTT.

The chain has TRBV6-5 and TRBJ2-1; 7 nucleotides agree with TRBD1. Germline CDR1 MNHEY, CDR2 SVGAGI. The trim removed 6 bases at V and 3 bases at J, leaving 8 bases unmatched. The CDR3 contains 15 residues. The CDR3 is CASSLGTDFYNEQFF. In DNA form, the CDR3 reads TGTGCCAGCAGCCTCGGGACAGACTTCTACAATGAGCAGTTCTTC.

This clonotype was picked up a small number of times. V and J are TRBV20-1 and TRBJ1-2; 8 bases agree with TRBD1. V dropped 1 base and J dropped 8; count of bases not matched to a gene: 6. The CDR3 length is 13 residues. From germline, CDR1 is DFQATT and CDR2 SNEGSKA (reference sequence). The CDR3 bases are TGCAGTGCTAGAGCACCAGGGGGCTTCGGCTACACCTTC. This encodes CSARAPGGFGYTF.

This clonotype was recorded many times. An end of the junction differs from the germline gene, which may be a read error. The rearrangement uses TRBV11-2 and TRBJ2-1, with 9 bases matching TRBD2. The germline V gene encodes CDR1 SGHAT and CDR2 FQNNGV. This CDR3 has 13 residues. The CDR3 here is CASSLAGLNEQFF. The CDR3 nucleotides are TGCGCCAGCAGCCTAGCGGGGTTGAATGAGCAGTTCTTC.

CDR3 bases: TGTGCCAGCAGGGTGGGACCCCGAGACTATGGCTACACCTTC. It specifies CASRVGPRDYGYTF. The V call is TRBV28, the J call TRBJ1-2; D perhaps matches TRBD1 (5 bases). The CDR3 runs to 14 residues. Trimming took 6 bases from V and 3 from J, leaving 14 bases between them. The germline gives CDR1 MDHEN, CDR2 SYDVKM.

The gene calls are TRBV6-5 and TRBJ2-5, with 7 bases fitting TRBD1. The better agreement between TRBJ2-7 and the DNA end casts doubt on the J call. This CDR3 contains 14 residues. The germline V gene encodes CDR1 MNHEY and CDR2 SVGAGI. This CDR3 reads CASSLGQRIYEQYF. In DNA form, the CDR3 reads TGTGCCAGCAGCCTGGGACAGAGAATTTACGAGCAGTACTTC.

The rearrangement links TRBV7-9 to TRBJ1-4; the D is unclear. The ends were cut back, 1 base at V and 7 bases at J, with 10 bases in the middle. CDR1 and CDR2 from the germline V gene are SEHNR and FQNEAQ (reference sequence). CDR3 length equals 14 residues. CDR3 amino acids: CASSLEGQGEKLFF. The CDR3 bases are TGTGCCAGCAGCTTAGAGGGTCAAGGTGAAAAACTGTTTTTT.

The V and J genes are TRBV6-2 or TRBV6-3 and TRBJ2-5; 10 nucleotides line up with TRBD2. V lost 5 bases, J lost 11 bases, and 17 bases stayed unmatched. Germline values: CDR1 MNHEY, CDR2 SVGEGT. CDR3 length equals 16 residues. The CDR3 region is CASSRPSGSLTGEQYF. The CDR3 DNA follows: TGTGCCAGCAGTCGACCTAGCGGGAGCCTCACTGGGGAGCAGTACTTC.

The V gene is TRBV4-3, the J gene TRBJ1-2; D uncertain. There are 14 residues in the CDR3. V was shortened by 3 bases and J by 5 bases, with 13 bases between the two germline ends. The V gene's germline CDR1 is LGHNA and CDR2 YSLEER. CDR3 nucleotide sequence: TGCGCCAGCAGCCATGAGACCCCATGGTATGGCTACACCTTC. Protein sequence: CASSHETPWYGYTF.

V is TRBV6-6 and J is TRBJ1-2, with 7 bases aligning to TRBD1. The CDR3 has 15 amino acids. Germline V gene sequence: CDR1 MNHNY, CDR2 SVGAGI (reference sequence). V dropped 6 bases and J dropped 0; count of bases not matched to a gene: 7. The CDR3 is CASRTRDSPNYGYTF. CDR3 sequence (DNA): TGTGCCAGCAGAACTCGGGACAGCCCTAACTATGGCTACACCTTC.

The chain couples TRBV4-3 to TRBJ1-2; TRBD1 aligns across 9 bases. With V trimmed by 2 bases and J by 6 bases, 4 bases remained unmatched. Germline V gene lookup returns CDR1 LGHNA and CDR2 YSLEER. The CDR3 runs 14 residues. The CDR3 region is CASSQRDRDDGYTF. DNA for the CDR3: TGCGCCAGCAGCCAAAGGGACAGGGACGATGGCTACACCTTC.

This clonotype was counted a few times. J is TRBJ2-7 and V is TRBV29-1; 7 bases map to TRBD1. This CDR3 is built from 14 residues. CDR1 SQVTM and CDR2 ANQGSEA come from the germline V gene. After removal of 6 bases from V and 4 bases from J, the junction contained 12 bases not matched to a gene. The CDR3: CSVDPGTDQYEQYF. The CDR3, as DNA: TGCAGCGTAGATCCCGGGACAGATCAATACGAGCAGTACTTC.

In its sample, this clonotype was seen a few times. This chain links TRBV15 with TRBJ2-5; D is uncertain. The CDR3 has 13 amino acids. Trimming shortened V by 8 bases and J by 1 base, and 11 bases separated the two germline ends. The germline V gene has CDR1 LNHNV and CDR2 YYDKDF (reference sequence). CDR3 sequence reads: CATLLSPQETQYF. CDR3 nucleotides: TGTGCCACCCTCCTTTCGCCCCAAGAGACCCAGTACTTC.

There are a few counts of this clonotype. This sequence joins TRBV13 and TRBJ2-1; 11 bases map to TRBD1. Trimming removed 7 bases from V and 9 bases from J; junction bases left unmatched: 11. CDR1 is PRHDT, CDR2 FYEKMQ, per germline (reference sequence). This CDR3 region has 15 residues. The DNA for the CDR3 is TGTGCCAGCATGTCCGCCGGGACAGGGGGTCCTGAGCAGTTCTTC. Protein sequence: CASMSAGTGGPEQFF.

This clonotype showed up just a few times. The V gene is TRBV6-2 or TRBV6-3, the J gene TRBJ2-1; 11 bases are shared with TRBD2. Germline V CDR1 and CDR2: MNHEY, SVGEGT. V gave up 6 bases and J gave up 4 bases; unmatched junction bases: 11. The CDR3 is made up of 17 amino acids. CDR3 DNA: TGTGCCAGCAGCTTCTTGACTAGCGGGGAGGTTTACAATGAGCAGTTCTTC. Translation gives CASSFLTSGEVYNEQFF.

The rearrangement joins TRBV3-1 to TRBJ2-7, with TRBD2 matching 7 bases. J was trimmed by 2 bases and V by 1 base; bases with no gene match: 5. The CDR3 runs to 15 residues. CDR1 and CDR2 (germline): LGHDT, YNNKEL (reference sequence). The CDR3 spells CASSQAPAGAYEQYF. The CDR3 nucleotides read TGTGCCAGCAGCCAAGCCCCCGCGGGGGCCTACGAGCAGTACTTC.

This clonotype was detected a few times. The rearrangement uses TRBV4-1 and TRBJ2-3; 8 bases map to TRBD2. The CDR3 runs 17 residues. Per the germline V gene, CDR1 is MGHRA and CDR2 is YSYEKL. Trimming cost V 0 bases and J 1 base; bases outside gene matches: 6. Here the CDR3 reads CASSQEYGSGGTDTQYF. CDR3 bases: TGCGCCAGCAGCCAAGAATACGGTAGCGGGGGCACAGATACGCAGTATTTT.

The genes are TRBV9 and TRBJ1-2, with TRBD1 as a possible D gene (6 bases). Looked up from germline, CDR1 is SGDLS and CDR2 is YYNGEE. V lost 2 bases and J lost 0, with 14 bases in between. The CDR3 runs 16 residues. This CDR3 reads CASSVPRTDPNYGYTF. As DNA, the CDR3 is TGTGCCAGCAGCGTCCCCAGGACAGATCCTAACTATGGCTACACCTTC.

J is TRBJ2-7 and V is TRBV6-6; D uncertain. The CDR3 totals 11 residues. Germline V gene data show CDR1 as MNHNY and CDR2 as SVGAGI (reference sequence). V lost 10 bases, J lost 3 bases, and 10 bases lay in between. The CDR3 DNA reads as TGTGCCACCCAAAAAAACTACGAGCAGTACTTC. This sequence encodes CATQKNYEQYF.

This clonotype was seen a few times. The chain joins TRBV15 to TRBJ2-1; 8 bases fit TRBD2. From germline, CDR1 is LNHNV and CDR2 YYDKDF (reference sequence). This CDR3 is 15 amino acids long. V lost 0 bases and J lost 5; bases outside the gene matches: 3. In DNA form, the CDR3 reads TGTGCCACCAGCAGAGAAGGTAGCGGGGACAATGAGCAGTTCTTC. Protein sequence: CATSREGSGDNEQFF.

This clonotype appeared a few times. The V and J genes are TRBV7-2 and TRBJ2-6; no reliable D call. The V end lost 4 bases, the J end lost 0 bases, and 10 bases lay between the germline ends. CDR1 SGHTA and CDR2 FQGNSA come from the germline V gene. The CDR3 runs to 16 residues. The CDR3 DNA reads as TGTGCCAGCAGCTCAAAGACCATCTCTGGGGCCAACGTCCTGACTTTC. Translated: CASSSKTISGANVLTF.

The rearrangement joins TRBV7-2 to TRBJ2-1; D is possibly TRBD2 (7 bases). Trimming stripped 1 base from V and 9 bases from J, with 13 bases between. Germline V lookup: CDR1 SGHTA, CDR2 FQGNSA. The CDR3 is 14 amino acids. For the CDR3, the DNA is TGTGCCAGCAGCTTAGACGGGGGGCAGGGTGAGCAGTTCTTC. Translation gives CASSLDGGQGEQFF.